One sample yielded the 24 T cell receptor beta chains listed below, sequenced in a study of molecular identifiers for immune sequencing clone quantification. TCRdb re-called the PCR reads with MiXCR, one entry per CDR3 protein. This sample has about 320,000 distinct CDR3 sequences, with 24% found just once. What was sequenced was naive CD8+ T cells from blood, with Jurkat cell RNA spiked in. Subset meaning: FACS-sorted CD8+CD4-CCR7+CD45RA+ naive T cells. The source of these receptors is a human donor in good health. Some libraries in this study had Jurkat cell RNA spiked in.

In the case of this clonotype: At one end the junction does not follow the germline gene, possibly because of a read error. The chain recombines TRBV20-1 with TRBJ2-7; no clear D gene. Germline V CDR1 and CDR2: DFQATT, SNEGSKA (reference sequence). This CDR3 region has 15 residues. The CDR3 nucleotides read TGCAATGCTAGAGATCTCCAGAGGAGCTCCTACGAGCAGTACTTC. This codes for CNARDLQRSSYEQYF.

This clonotype was counted between two and nine times. The chain combines TRBV28 with TRBJ2-1; the D call may be TRBD1 or TRBD2 (5 bases each). Germline-derived CDR1 and CDR2 are MDHEN and SYDVKM. Trimming cost V 3 bases and J 2 bases, with 17 bases left between them. The CDR3 runs 17 residues. CDR3 region: CASSLRGLTLTYNEQFF. The CDR3 region has the DNA TGTGCCAGCAGTTTGAGGGGTCTAACTCTTACCTACAATGAGCAGTTCTTC.

This chain connects TRBV7-8 to TRBJ2-3; TRBD2 is a possible D gene (7 bases). Germline CDR1 reads SGHVS; CDR2 reads FQNEAQ. V shed 6 bases and J shed 7 bases, with 26 bases lying between them. The CDR3 sequence is 17 residues long. The CDR3 loop reads CASSAVLGGGPRYTQYF. Here the CDR3 DNA reads TGTGCCAGCAGTGCAGTCCTTGGCGGGGGCCCCCGGTATACGCAGTATTTT.

This clonotype was seen ten or more times. The rearrangement links TRBV7-2 to TRBJ2-1; 8 nucleotides match TRBD2. V trimming: 6 bases; J trimming: 0 bases; junction bases outside the gene matches: 10. Germline CDR1 and CDR2: SGHTA and FQGNSA. This CDR3 spans 17 amino acids. The CDR3 DNA reads as TGTGCCAGCAGTATCCCCTTGAGCGGGAGCTCCTACAATGAGCAGTTCTTC. Amino acids: CASSIPLSGSSYNEQFF. The full variable domain, rest sourced from reference TRBV7-2 and TRBJ2-1, is GAGVSQSPSNKVTEKGKDVELRCDPISGHTALYWYRQSLGQGLEFLIYFQGNSAPDKSGLPSDRFSAERTGGSVSTLTIQRTQQEDSAVYLCASSIPLSGSSYNEQFFGPGTRLTVL.

In this sample, this clonotype turned up once. A much larger clone differs from this one at a single base, so this may be a read error. The V call is TRBV11-2, the J call TRBJ2-3; unclear D gene. V gave up 11 bases and J gave up 6 bases, with 12 bases separating them. CDR1 and CDR2 from the germline V gene are SGHAT and FQNNGV. CDR3 length: 11 amino acids. The CDR3 coding sequence is TGTGCCGGCACCCGTTGGGATACGCAGTATTTT. Its protein is CAGTRWDTQYF.

This clonotype was seen more than once but under ten times. The chain recombines TRBV30 with TRBJ2-7, with TRBD2 matching over 8 bases. V gave up 2 bases and J gave up 9 bases; unmatched junction bases: 6. The CDR3 runs to 12 residues. Germline loops: CDR1 GTSNPN, CDR2 SVGIG (reference sequence). The CDR3 loop is CAWSLAGGGQYF. CDR3 DNA: TGTGCCTGGAGTCTTGCGGGGGGCGGGCAGTACTTC.

For this clonotype: This may be a read error, as it is one base from a much larger clone. The chain employs TRBV12-3 or TRBV12-4 and TRBJ2-3; 8 nucleotides line up with TRBD2. The CDR3 is 16 amino acids. The CDR3 spells CASSRPVGGVTDMQYF. The CDR3 DNA reads as TGTGCCAGCAGCCGCCCCGTCGGGGGGGTCACAGATATGCAGTATTTT.

This clonotype was recorded many times. The V gene is TRBV7-9, the J gene TRBJ1-6; the D is unclear. Germline V CDR1 and CDR2: SEHNR, FQNEAQ (reference sequence). The CDR3 has 12 residues. V lost 5 bases, J lost 10 bases, and 9 bases lay in between. The CDR3 here is CASSLRGSPLHF. In DNA form, the CDR3 reads TGTGCCAGCAGCCTCCGAGGGTCACCCCTCCACTTT.

The CDR3 spells CASRGVGELFF. The CDR3 bases are TGTGCCAGCAGGGGAGTCGGGGAGCTGTTTTTT. The rearrangement links TRBV5-5 to TRBJ2-2; D is possibly TRBD2 (5 bases). The CDR3 has 11 residues. Germline V CDR1 and CDR2: SGHKS, YYEKEE (reference sequence). V was cut by 5 bases and J by 7 bases, with 6 bases left in between.

This clonotype was recorded a few times. This chain connects TRBV30 to TRBJ1-5; D is undetermined. The ends were cut back, 3 bases at V and 1 base at J, with 13 bases in the middle. The CDR3 loop spans 15 amino acids. The germline gives CDR1 GTSNPN, CDR2 SVGIG (reference sequence). CDR3 nucleotides: TGTGCCTGGAGCCGAACAGTGGGAAGCAATCAGCCCCAGCATTTT. Residues: CAWSRTVGSNQPQHF.

The sample holds many counts of this clonotype. The chain employs TRBV27 and TRBJ1-2; D gene ambiguous. Trimming took off 3 bases at V and 4 bases at J, with 9 bases between the two ends. The CDR3 runs 13 residues. Germline CDR1 reads MNHEY; CDR2 reads SMNVEV (reference sequence). CDR3 nucleotides: TGTGCCAGCAGTTTGGGATGGGGCTATGGCTACACCTTC. Encoded protein: CASSLGWGYGYTF.

CDR3 in amino acids: CASSTRGSMSRTDTQYF. DNA of the CDR3: TGTGCCAGTAGTACCCGGGGCAGCATGTCTCGGACAGATACGCAGTATTTT. This rearrangement joins TRBV19 to TRBJ2-3; D might be TRBD1 or TRBD2, each matching 5 bases. The germline V gene encodes CDR1 LNHDA and CDR2 SQIVND (reference sequence). V lost 4 bases to trimming and J lost 3 bases, with 20 bases between them. CDR3 size: 17 residues. The full variable domain, rest sourced from reference TRBV19 and TRBJ2-3, is DGGITQSPKYLFRKEGQNVTLSCEQNLNHDAMYWYRQDPGQGLRLIYYSQIVNDFQKGDIAEGYSVSREKKESFPLTVTSAQKNPTAFYLCASSTRGSMSRTDTQYFGPGTRLTVL.

The chain's CDR3 is CASSEYPGPNQPQHF. Written as DNA, the CDR3 is TGTGCCAGCAGCGAATATCCGGGCCCTAATCAGCCCCAGCATTTT. The chain is built from TRBV9 and TRBJ1-5; D remains ambiguous. The CDR3 consists of 15 residues. Trimming cost V 3 bases and J 4 bases, with 14 bases left between them. The V gene's germline CDR1 is SGDLS and CDR2 YYNGEE.

Of note for this clonotype: No conserved phenylalanine or tryptophan ends this CDR3, so it is likely a read error. The chain uses TRBV27 and TRBJ1-1; D not certain. The CDR3 is made up of 13 amino acids. Per the germline V gene, CDR1 is MNHEY and CDR2 is SMNVEV (reference sequence). V gave up 5 bases and J gave up 1 base, with 8 bases separating them. This CDR3 is CASSITENTEAFL. The CDR3 DNA follows: TGTGCCAGCAGTATCACAGAGAACACTGAAGCTTTCCTT.

In regard to this clonotype: A read error may be the cause here, since a much bigger clone is one base away. As the CDR3 is not closed by the conserved phenylalanine or tryptophan, this likely results from a read error. The chain uses TRBV6-5 and TRBJ2-7, with 7 nucleotides matching TRBD1. V shed 4 bases, J shed 5 bases, and the junction held 5 bases outside the gene matches. There are 13 residues in the CDR3. Germline V gives CDR1 MNHEY, CDR2 SVGAGI. The CDR3 sequence is CASSSGGYNEQYS. The CDR3 DNA is TGTGCCAGCAGTTCAGGGGGTTACAACGAGCAGTACTCC.

With regard to this clonotype: Just one base apart from a much larger clone, this may be a read error. The V call is TRBV7-2, the J call TRBJ2-7; D is unclear. V was clipped by 4 bases and J by 0 bases, with 10 bases between them. The CDR3 has 14 residues. From germline, CDR1 is SGHTA and CDR2 FQGNSA. The chain's CDR3 is CASSSTVLSYEQYF. The CDR3 DNA reads as TGTGCCAGCAGCTCTACAGTCCTCTCCTACGAGCAGTACTTC.

This clonotype has just a few counts. The V gene is TRBV7-9, the J gene TRBJ2-7, with 9 bases that match TRBD1. This CDR3 comprises 18 residues. The V and J ends lost 5 bases and 1 base, in that order; junction bases with no gene match: 15. Germline CDR1 and CDR2: SEHNR and FQNEAQ (reference sequence). The CDR3, as DNA: TGTGCCAGCAGCCCTACGCACCCACTGGGGACAGGGTCCTACGAGCAGTACTTC. Residues: CASSPTHPLGTGSYEQYF. The full variable domain, completed using reference TRBV7-9 and TRBJ2-7, is DTGVSQNPRHKITKRGQNVTFRCDPISEHNRLYWYRQTLGQGPEFLTYFQNEAQLEKSRLLSDRFSAERPKGSFSTLEIQRTEQGDSAMYLCASSPTHPLGTGSYEQYFGPGTRLTVT.

For the CDR3, the DNA is TGTGCCATCAGTGAGTCCGTCTACAACTACGAGCAGTACTTC. This translates into CAISESVYNYEQYF. The chain carries TRBV10-3 and TRBJ2-7; no clear D gene. The CDR3 contains 14 residues. V lost 0 bases, J lost 3 bases, and 9 bases lay in between. In germline, CDR1 is ENHRY, CDR2 SYGVKD.

The chain combines TRBV9 with TRBJ2-1; a weak D match, TRBD2 (5 bases). CDR1 is SGDLS and CDR2 is YYNGEE in the germline V gene. The CDR3 runs to 15 residues. V lost 1 base and J lost 4, with 12 bases in between. This chain's CDR3 is CASSVSWGEYNEQFF. Here the CDR3 DNA reads TGTGCCAGCAGCGTATCATGGGGAGAGTACAATGAGCAGTTCTTC.

V and J are TRBV19 and TRBJ2-3; D gene ambiguous. V lost 3 bases, J lost 0 bases, and 10 bases lay in between. The CDR3 contains 15 residues. Looked up from germline, CDR1 is LNHDA and CDR2 is SQIVND (reference sequence). The DNA for the CDR3 is TGTGCCAGTAGTATGGTTTGGACCAGCACAGATACGCAGTATTTT. Translation gives CASSMVWTSTDTQYF.

This clonotype was observed a few times. This CDR3 is CASSFVLAVSTDTQYF. Written as DNA, the CDR3 is TGTGCCAGCAGTTTTGTCTTAGCGGTGAGCACAGATACGCAGTATTTT. The V and J genes are TRBV27 and TRBJ2-3; TRBD2 is a possible D gene (6 bases). This CDR3 is 16 amino acids long. Per the germline V gene, CDR1 is MNHEY and CDR2 is SMNVEV (reference sequence). Trimming pared 3 bases from V and 0 bases from J, leaving 13 bases between.

The sample holds many counts of this clonotype. The chain couples TRBV20-1 to TRBJ2-7; 8 bases align to TRBD1. Germline values: CDR1 DFQATT, CDR2 SNEGSKA (reference sequence). V was clipped by 0 bases and J by 2 bases; unmatched bases: 6. This CDR3 comprises 15 residues. In DNA, the CDR3 is TGCAGTGCTAGAGACGGACAGGGAGTACCCTACGAGCAGTACTTC. Its protein product is CSARDGQGVPYEQYF.

This clonotype has more than one count but fewer than ten. The gene calls are TRBV5-5 and TRBJ2-7; 12 nucleotides agree with TRBD2. Germline loops: CDR1 SGHKS, CDR2 YYEKEE (reference sequence). The CDR3 runs 15 residues. The V and J ends lost 2 bases and 6 bases, in that order; junction bases with no gene match: 6. CDR3 amino acids: CASSFRTSGIPEQYF. The CDR3 DNA reads TGTGCCAGCAGCTTTCGGACTAGCGGGATTCCCGAGCAGTACTTC.

In its sample, this clonotype was seen a few times. The V and J genes are TRBV11-2 and TRBJ2-3, with 8 bases aligning to TRBD2. This CDR3 contains 15 residues. Germline V gene data show CDR1 as SGHAT and CDR2 as FQNNGV. The V and J ends lost 4 bases and 2 bases, in that order; junction bases with no gene match: 5. In DNA, the CDR3 is TGTGCCAGCAGCTCGGAGCGGGGGTACACAGATACGCAGTATTTT. Encoded protein: CASSSERGYTDTQYF.